This T cell receptor (beta chain) was recovered during a study of T cells after posttransplantation cyclophosphamide (dated by TCRdb to the mid-2010s). General notes on the study: The study tracked T cell repertoire reconstitution by TRB sequencing after myeloablative bone marrow transplantation using posttransplantation cyclophosphamide as GVHD prophylaxis. Because TRA and TRB clonality were tightly correlated in roughly 10 samples, subsequent TCR analyses were focused on TRB only. Samples from 35 to 45 PTCy-treated patients, along with samples from approximately 15 of their related bone marrow donors, underwent antigen receptor sequencing. TRB sequencing was also done on up to about 3 additional blood samples from 2 to 5.2 years after transplant in 3 patients, and on pretransplant blood from several patients. Public TRB sequences were checked against a database of over 3,500 sequences associated with responses to pathogens, tumor antigens, self-antigens and alloantigens. Blood from all 34 PTCy patients who had 1-year posttransplant specimens underwent TRB sequencing.

The germline V gene gives CDR1 as KGHSH and CDR2 as LQKENI. The CDR3 covers 14 residues, taking in both the cysteine and the phenylalanine. Only the CDR3 DNA stays, 42 bases, in frame from base 1. Deletion took 6 bases off V and 5 bases off J, with a span of 17 bases between the germline ends. This clone was seen at least ten times. Its antigen target is currently unknown. Base qualities are not at hand, and no much larger clone is one base apart. On the day of marrow donation, related bone marrow donors gave peripheral blood samples. Peripheral blood and bone marrow mononuclear cells were isolated by Ficoll-Hypaque density centrifugation and cryopreserved. Overall results and qualifications from the work: The TRB repertoires of T cells infiltrating skin or GI tract showed only limited overlap with the TRB repertoires of T cells in blood. Across approximately 45 patients, TRB clonality was highly associated with recipient CMV seropositivity and CMV reactivation, and PTCy diversity was similar to diversity in CNI/methotrexate controls. At 1-2 months, donor-recipient similarity was low but rose over the first year, and the later blood repertoires were often dominated by donor CD8+ memory clones.

Genomic DNA was used for TRB sequencing, which was performed with the immunoSEQ assay at survey resolution or with the hsTCRB kit. In the source study's methods: The immunoSEQ software handled the initial read processing, while the LymphoSeq R package was used for the repertoire analyses. Clonality was computed as 1 minus normalized Shannon entropy; Gini coefficient was also calculated for each TRB dataset. To infer phenotypes in unsorted samples, TRB sequences from sorted subsets of the recipient or donor were mapped onto the unsorted samples of the same recipient. TCRdb obtained this table from immuneACCESS and retained in-frame rearrangements with V and J assigned. These tables miss some clones; where compared with another copy, unresolved V genes account for less than half of the shortfall, and the remainder is unexplained. V and J calls and clone size are those listed in that table; D and trimming were worked out from the DNA. The sample has 30,000 to 40,000 clones on record, with no singletons. 2.5% of the sample is taken by the ten largest.

Recombination joined TRBV18 with TRBJ2-7, with the D gene call left open. This sequence originates from a man aged 45-65 years in good health, CMV-negative, and a related stem cell transplant donor. What was sequenced was PBMCs. CDR3 region: CASSLPTEIHEQYF. At the DNA level, the sequence is TGTGCCAGCTCCCTCCCAACCGAGATCCACGAGCAGTACTTC.